The sample holds many counts of the clone carrying this T cell receptor (beta chain). The data originate from a study of spatial heterogeneity in lung cancer. In TCRdb, the 5' RACE reads were re-called with MiXCR into one record per CDR3 protein. Of over 50,000 distinct CDR3 sequences listed, around 6% were seen once; the top ten hold about 15%. Time point in this sample: sample taken at primary tumor resection. Samples were obtained from approximately 72 donors, all untreated early-stage non-small cell lung cancer patients. Germline V gene data show CDR1 as SEHNR and CDR2 as FQNEAQ (reference sequence). V was cut by 4 bases and J by 1 base, with 4 bases left in between. This CDR3 has 13 amino acids.

V is TRBV7-9 and J is TRBJ2-2; D is uncertain. This receptor was obtained from a female donor with early-stage non-small cell lung cancer. Sequences were derived from PBMCs, sampled at surgery. DNA of the CDR3: TGTGCCAGCAGCTCGCGGAACACCGGGGAGCTGTTTTTT. Translated: CASSSRNTGELFF.